In this sample, the clone carrying this TCR beta chain turned up a few times. V dropped 11 bases and J dropped 2 bases, with 15 bases sitting between them. This CDR3 region has 13 residues. Per the germline V gene, CDR1 is SEHNR and CDR2 is FQNEAQ (reference sequence). Using a J-beta primer mix together with a sample-barcoded 5' primer, a second PCR was run for roughly 6 to 12 cycles. TCRdb itself ran the 5' RACE reads through MiXCR, one entry per CDR3 protein. The table has nearly 800,000 distinct CDR3 sequences, just under 25% seen once. These data originate in a study of blood T cells in healthy people across ages. The data also belong to a second study, concerning T cells of mothers and their children.

The sample was blood. The rearrangement links TRBV7-9 to TRBJ2-5, with a possible D match to TRBD2 (5 bases). The clonotype comes from a boy aged 10-17 years in good health. CDR3 coding DNA: TGTGCCTCTGGACTGACCCCACAAGAGACCCAGTACTTC. The encoded protein is CASGLTPQETQYF.